This T cell receptor beta chain was documented in a study of identical twins (dated by TCRdb to about 2016). With regard to the full study: The study deep-sequenced TCR alpha and beta repertoires from monozygotic twins, unrelated adults of various ages and cord blood to test whether fetal clonotypes persist. Replicate twin experiments were performed at different times using different library preparation protocols to rule out contamination. What the work shows at the level of the full study, not this receptor alone: Zero-insertion analyses could be partly confounded by invariant T cells such as MAIT and iNKT, though diverse VJ usage argued against such confounding for most clonotypes. Because the same donors could not be followed over many years, the conclusions relied on cross-sectional statistical analysis. Abundant cord blood beta clonotypes carried fewer insertions; young adult naive repertoires showed a weaker similar trend, while memory repertoires showed none. Compared with coincidental sharing between unrelated individuals, an excess of low generation-probability sequences was observed among out-of-frame TCR alpha sequences shared between twins. In monozygotic twins, out-of-frame TCR alpha sharing was systematically underestimated by recombination models, although the models agreed with sharing between unrelated individuals. A weaker excess of twin sharing was found in beta out-of-frame sequences because the signal-to-noise ratio was lowered by fewer shared sequences.

Receptor libraries were prepared by 5' RACE. The run used an Illumina HiSeq 2000. Template switching introduced a universal primer binding site; the final cDNA contained a unique molecular identifier, enabling accurate counting of TCR cDNA molecules. Specific primers in the conserved constant-segment region were used to synthesize first-strand cDNA for the TCR alpha and beta chains. To control for contamination, every cDNA library carried two barcodes: a SMART-Mk sample barcode plus Illumina barcodes. TruSeq adapter sequences, together with Illumina sample barcodes, were added in two successive PCR steps. Sequencing of the TCR alpha and beta cDNA libraries was done on the Illumina HiSeq platform using custom primers. The source study handled its data this way. Unique molecular identifiers were extracted from raw reads with MiGEC, and CDR3 positions were determined with MiXCR. Recombination models were inferred per individual with the repgenHMM and IGoR tools using an EM algorithm. Shared clonotype analysis was performed with the tcR package in R, normalizing sharing by the product of cloneset sizes. To study raw recombination without the effects of thymic and clonal selection, out-of-frame nonproductive sequences were analyzed. TCRdb reanalyzed the raw reads on its own, using fastp at Q25 for trimming and MiXCR for clone calling, and kept in-frame beta chains. When rows share a CDR3 protein, they turn into one entry using the most common DNA and genes. The V and J calls reflect TCRdb's pipeline rather than the authors' work. The table for this sample lists around 250,000 distinct CDR3 sequences; around 8.3% of them were counted only once. About 3% of the sample is taken by the ten largest.

The germline V end is reduced by 3 bases and the J end by 3 bases; junction bases left unmatched: 9. CDR1 and CDR2 are drawn from the germline V gene: SGHRS, YFSETQ. From the cysteine up to the phenylalanine, the CDR3 has a length of 18 residues. The kept DNA is CDR3 alone, 54 bases in frame from the first base. Every donor in the study was a healthy Caucasian. The twin cohort comprised three pairs of female monozygotic twins, all aged roughly 18 to 30 years. Positive isolation kits from Invitrogen were used to isolate CD4+ and CD8+ T cell populations. With regard to this clonotype: Its cognate antigen has yet to be identified. No quality values exist for individual bases; no much larger clone is one base distant.

The sample was also linked to a second study, of yellow fever vaccine responses in identical twins. The second study's paper adds: The authors reported that the T cell response to vaccination in identical twins appeared partly convergent and partly personalized. Focusing on identical twins, the study followed the T cell clones that responded to the vaccine, and did so with precision.

The sequence was obtained from a woman aged 18-35 years in good health. The chain couples TRBV5-1 to TRBJ2-3, with 14 middle bases fitting TRBD2. The sequencing input was CD8+ T cells sorted from blood. The CDR3 has the sequence CASSSGLAGEHGTDTQYF. The sequence in DNA is TGCGCCAGCAGCTCGGGACTAGCGGGAGAGCACGGGACAGATACGCAGTATTTT. Reference TRBV5-1 and TRBJ2-3 proteins supply the regions before and after the CDR3; the full variable domain is: KAGVTQTPRYLIKTRGQQVTLSCSPISGHRSVSWYQQTPGQGLQFLFEYFSETQRNKGNFPGRFSGRQFSNSRSEMNVSTLELGDSALYLCASSSGLAGEHGTDTQYFGPGTRLTVL.